This T cell receptor beta chain was sequenced for a study of cytomegalovirus exposure and HLA in healthy donors (TCRdb year 2017). About the full investigation: An earlier analysis of some 600 of the donors reported approximately 280 Gb of sequence data and 117 million unique TCR beta sequences obtained from approximately 180 million T cells. Approximately 300 gigabases of sequencing data and 91 million or so unique TCR sequences made up an early release that covered about 640 HLA-typed donors. The genetic ancestry cluster associated with self-reported Caucasian donors included around four fifths of the roughly 400 genotyped donors. The study was designed to test whether signatures of past pathogen exposure could be identified by cataloging public T cell receptors. Using immunosequencing, the study profiled T cell repertoires from roughly 650 subjects and related those repertoires to cytomegalovirus serostatus. A separate validation cohort of roughly 120 different subjects was used in addition to the roughly 670-subject first cohort. To predict cytomegalovirus infection status, the study combined high-throughput TCR immunosequencing, statistical association of individual TCRs with disease status, and machine learning. A later analysis re-analyzed previously published TCR beta repertoires from roughly 690 donors and added high-resolution HLA genotyping to study TCR occurrence patterns. The later analysis used no new phenotypic data to find candidate immune exposures, relying instead on TCR beta sequences and their occurrence across donors. To decide whether each TCR beta V gene segment behaved as functional or pseudogenic, an earlier analysis of several hundred of the donors relied on high-throughput TCR beta sequencing. Alongside the repertoire data, information on donor age, sex, ethnicity and CMV serostatus was compiled. Genome-wide SNP genotypes for about 60% of the roughly 700 donors were used in a later genetic analysis, which treated that subset as a discovery cohort. Every repertoire in the discovery cohort had been generated on one and the same sequencing platform. HLA typing included class I and class II loci at four-digit resolution. The number of typed donors differed by locus: about 629-630 for A, B, C, DRB1 and DQB1; some 500 for DQA1; over 600 for DPA1; and some 430 for DPB1. Roughly five DR-DQ haplotypes were treated as single units for association and clustering because of strong linkage in the cohort. Across approximately 400 genotyped donors of the cohort, an average of about 220,000 unique TCR beta nucleotide sequences per donor were sequenced, and roughly 17% of those sequences were non-productive.

In total, roughly 670 healthy bone marrow donors made up the cohort. At the time of sampling, every cohort member was nominally healthy, though immune exposures that went unrecorded were likely present. The donor tested CMV seropositive, placing the donor among the 250 to 300 seropositive members of the cohort. A peripheral blood sample was collected from each donor, and TCR beta sequencing was performed on peripheral blood mononuclear cells. Genomic DNA extraction from the blood cell samples was performed with the Qiagen DNeasy Blood Extraction Kit. Study-wide findings and limitations: A later analysis found that most CMV-associated TCR beta chains appeared HLA-restricted, with HLA associations seemingly driven largely by CMV exposure. In a later analysis, the rate of TCR association differed among HLA loci, with DRB1 alleles having the most associated TCRs and HLA-C alleles having the fewest. It was suggested by the authors that the approach could potentially be generalized to other disease states and immunological phenotypes. Correlated functional status among segregating V segments might be attributable to linkage disequilibrium, but an unknown experimental factor could not be ruled out. CMV serostatus was the only immune exposure information available for the cohort. In an earlier analysis of 587 of the donors, most TCR beta V segments were observed in productive rearrangements about 87% or about 30% of the time, broadly matching IMGT annotations. Because the 87-base-pair reads could not distinguish some IMGT-functional V segments, including TRBV6-2 and TRBV6-3, those segments were excluded. A cluster of highly shared sequence variants was judged likely to be a technical artifact of the sequencing pipeline. A later genetic analysis associated a missense DCLRE1C variant with V-gene and J-gene trimming of TCR beta chains, and an independent cohort replicated the association. The study listed over 150 TCR beta chains as associated with cytomegalovirus. Roughly uniform sequencing depth across donors was assumed in presence/absence analyses, although this assumption may not hold. A further reported finding was that TCR beta sequences accurately predicted the HLA-A and HLA-B alleles for most subjects in the first cohort. The classifier was reported to diagnose cytomegalovirus status with high specificity and sensitivity in both the original cohort and the validation cohort. HLA typing was unavailable for some donors at each locus, so association tests used only the typed subset. When HLA alleles, especially DR and DQ, strongly co-occurred, attributing TCR associations to individual alleles was difficult. The earlier analysis of approximately 560 of the donors excluded over 15 rarely observed V segments, including chromosome 9 orphons, because counts were too low. According to a later analysis, parvovirus B19, influenza, CMV and Epstein-Barr virus appeared linked to several top co-occurrence clusters. Across donors, most TCR sequences were observed very rarely, whereas some public TCRs were present in many individuals. A few of the identified cytomegalovirus-associated TCR beta chains were confirmed in vitro to be specific for cytomegalovirus antigens. In this cohort, only TCR beta chains were sequenced, and detectable features were limited by the absence of alpha or paired-chain data. A later genetic analysis reported fewer N-insertions in productive TCRs among donors in an Asian-associated ancestry cluster than the roughly 640-donor mean. At a false discovery rate of 0.05, a later analysis linked some 18,000 TCR beta sequences to specific HLA alleles. A later analysis found that HLA-associated TCR beta chains were more clonally expanded and had lower generation probabilities than equally common non-associated chains.

From a lookup of the germline V gene (reference sequence), CDR1 and CDR2 are MNHNY and SVGAGI. The CDR3 runs 14 residues from the cysteine to the phenylalanine. The retained sequence is limited to the CDR3, 42 bases, with the frame set at the first base. Germline trimming: 2 bases from V, 5 bases from J; junction bases outside gene matches: 4. The library was produced with the immunoSEQ multiplex PCR assay. The multiplex PCR relied on a mix of 60 forward primers for TCR Vbeta segments and 13 reverse primers for TCR Jbeta segments. The CDR3 region of rearranged TCR beta genes was amplified from genomic DNA by a multiplex PCR assay. Amplified TCR beta libraries were sequenced as 87-base-pair reads on the Illumina HiSeq System. In the authors' own workflow: In a later analysis, tens of millions of unique TCR beta chains were counted across the approximately 670 repertoires, and roughly 10 million of these chains were shared by at least two donors. A nearest-neighbor algorithm error-corrected the raw reads and collapsed the reads into unique sequences, merging closely related sequences to remove PCR and sequencing errors. Alignment of CDR3 sequences to IMGT reference sequences was used to assign V, D and J gene segments. Each retained sequence needed at least a six-nucleotide match to both a V gene segment and a J gene segment. Rearrangements were classified as productive when the CDR3 lacked stop codons and remained in frame with V and J, and all other rearrangements were classified as non-productive. CDR3 was defined according to IMGT convention as the region running from the second conserved V-encoded cysteine to the conserved J-encoded phenylalanine. The earlier analysis of roughly 590 of the donors excluded any sequence lacking an unambiguous match to a single V gene segment. In an earlier analysis of some 590 of the donors, a V segment was called functional when productive rearrangements were above 56.7%, and segregating when the standard deviation between donors exceeded 5%. To diagnose cytomegalovirus status from the catalog of TCR beta chain sequences, a statistical classification framework was built. In a later analysis, TCR nucleotide sequences were compared against IMGT/GENE-DB human TR gene sequences so that V and J genes could be assigned. Using the TCRdist pipeline, a later analysis assigned CDR3 sequences along with most-parsimonious VDJ recombination scenarios. In a later analysis, each TCR beta chain was defined by its CDR3 amino acid sequence together with its V-gene family, and reads lacking a unique V-gene family were excluded. To address suspected cross-contamination and a sequencing artifact, a later analysis removed 550 to 750 highly shared, low-generation-probability nucleotide sequences. In a later analysis, a clonal expansion index was calculated for each public chain from normalized within-repertoire ranks of inferred template counts. Generation probabilities in a later analysis came from a VDJ recombination model fitted to out-of-frame rearrangements, and those results were checked against IGoR. In a later analysis, hypergeometric tests were used to score TCR-TCR, TCR-HLA and TCR-CMV co-occurrence, with a repertoire-size bias correction applied to TCR pairs. In a later analysis, false discovery rates were estimated by permuting HLA or CMV assignments 20 times. In a later analysis, co-occurring TCRs were grouped using DBSCAN, and TCRdist sequence similarity was added for clustering within HLA-allele-positive subsets. For co-occurrence clustering, repertoires with fewer than 30,000 or more than 120,000 public chains were excluded, along with about five repertoires with anomalous nucleotide sharing. TCRdb obtained this table from immuneACCESS and retained in-frame rearrangements with V and J assigned. These tables miss some clones; where compared with another copy, unresolved V genes account for less than half of the shortfall, and the remainder is unexplained. The V and J calls and the clone size are those of that table, but D and trimming were determined from the DNA. In this sample the table shows approximately 95,000 clones, under 90% of which occur a single time. Clones ranked in the top ten supply roughly 4% of the sample.

Remarks on this clone: Its antigen has not been determined. The record has no base qualities; no much larger clone is one base away.

Sequenced sample: PBMCs. This receptor chain uses TRBV6-6 and TRBJ1-2; the junction holds 8 bases that match TRBD1. The TCR was taken from a woman between 65 and 79 years old in good health and CMV-seropositive. The CDR3 region reads CASSYTTGDYGYTF. The DNA sequence is TGTGCCAGCAGTTACACGACAGGGGATTATGGCTACACCTTC.